This T cell receptor beta chain was captured in a study of control samples from healthy donors and cancer patients. Data came from immunoSEQ multiplex PCR; TCRdb stores just in-frame clones and leaves some out. In the table there are roughly 140,000 clones, approximately 91% of which are singletons. Sequences were obtained from blood. The sequence was collected from a man younger than 45 in good health.

The CDR3 DNA is TGTGCCACCAGCAGAGAGGGGGGGAACTATGGCTACACCTTC. Translated: CATSREGGNYGYTF. The chain links TRBV15 to TRBJ1-2, with D possibly TRBD1 on 5 matching bases. The CDR3 runs to 14 residues. Germline loops: CDR1 LNHNV, CDR2 YYDKDF (reference sequence). V shed 0 bases and J shed 2 bases, with 7 bases lying between them.